This T cell receptor (beta chain) was obtained from a study of lymphopenia after photon versus proton radiotherapy. The CDR3 extends over 17 amino acids. Germline V gene lookup returns CDR1 MGHRA and CDR2 YSYEKL. V lost 0 bases and J 0 bases, leaving 11 bases between the germline ends. With respect to this clone: Its antigen is undetermined.

Broader study findings: Under photons, naive T cells and diversity fell while effector/memory populations rose. After the lymphocyte nadir, photon-treated repertoires showed oligoclonal expansion, especially of CD8+ Temra cells.

Clones were sequenced by immunoSEQ multiplex PCR, and TCRdb holds only the in-frame ones, with some missing. The table lists around 29,000 clones, over 75% of them singletons. The TCR comes from a woman in her 70s with pancreatic cancer. The chain recombines TRBV4-1 with TRBJ2-2, with D possibly being TRBD2 (7 bases). The sample here was peripheral blood, taken from a patient treated with proton-based radiotherapy. The CDR3, as DNA: TGCGCCAGCAGCCAAGATTTAGGGGGGGCGAACACCGGGGAGCTGTTTTTT. Translated: CASSQDLGGANTGELFF.